This passage covers 6 T cell receptor beta chains from one sample sequenced in a study of cytomegalovirus exposure and HLA in healthy donors. Sequenced by immunoSEQ multiplex PCR; TCRdb stores in-frame clones only, minus some. The table includes around 120,000 clones, approximately 90% detected once. Sequencing used PBMCs. The receptors were gathered from a woman aged 18-35 years in good health and CMV-seronegative.

V is TRBV29-1 and J is TRBJ2-5, with D maybe TRBD2 (6 bases). The CDR3 is 15 residues long. Trimming removed 7 bases at V and 4 bases at J, with 22 bases between. CDR1 and CDR2 (germline): SQVTM, ANQGSEA. Here the CDR3 reads CSASGGDRPGETQYF. CDR3 nucleotide sequence: TGCAGCGCCTCCGGCGGGGACCGACCAGGAGAGACCCAGTACTTC.

This clone was observed once. The chain joins TRBV28 to TRBJ1-1; TRBD1 matches 7 bases. This CDR3 is 15 amino acids long. The germline V gene encodes CDR1 MDHEN and CDR2 SYDVKM. V lost 6 bases to trimming and J lost 7 bases; unmatched junction nucleotides: 14. CDR3 in amino acids: CASRVDRAIASEAFF. The CDR3 nucleotides are TGTGCCAGCAGGGTCGACAGGGCCATTGCGAGTGAAGCTTTCTTT. Based on the CDR3 plus reference TRBV28 and TRBJ1-1, the full variable domain is DVKVTQSSRYLVKRTGEKVFLECVQDMDHENMFWYRQDPGLGLRLIYFSYDVKMKEKGDIPEGYSVSREKKERFSLILESASTNQTSMYLCASRVDRAIASEAFFGQGTRLTVV.

This clone was seen once. V and J are TRBV11-2 and TRBJ2-7, with D possibly TRBD1 on 6 matching bases. Trimming removed 5 bases from V and 3 bases from J, with 11 bases in between. Germline values: CDR1 SGHAT, CDR2 FQNNGV. The CDR3 loop spans 13 amino acids. The CDR3 nucleotides are TGTGCCAGCAGCCGAACAGGGAACTACGAGCAGTACTTC. Residues: CASSRTGNYEQYF.

This clone was seen more than once but under ten times. The J gene is TRBJ2-1, the V gene TRBV7-2; maybe TRBD1 (6 bases). This CDR3 contains 15 residues. The germline V gene encodes CDR1 SGHTA and CDR2 FQGNSA. Trimming removed 6 bases at V and 3 bases at J, with 15 bases between. Here the CDR3 reads CASSPRGGRYNEQFF. Written as DNA, the CDR3 is TGTGCCAGCAGTCCCCGTGGGGGCCGCTACAATGAGCAGTTCTTC.

The V gene is TRBV29-1, the J gene TRBJ2-2; maybe TRBD1 (6 bases). Germline lookup yields CDR1 SQVTM and CDR2 ANQGSEA. The CDR3 consists of 14 residues. Trimming shortened V by 4 bases and J by 3 bases, and 12 bases separated the two germline ends. CDR3 protein: CSVVGQSHTGELFF. The CDR3 bases are TGCAGCGTTGTTGGACAGAGCCACACCGGGGAGCTGTTTTTT.

This chain connects TRBV7-9 to TRBJ1-2; 7 bases map to TRBD1. The length of the CDR3 is 13 residues. After removal of 5 bases from V and 3 bases from J, the junction contained 3 bases not matched to a gene. The germline V gene encodes CDR1 SEHNR and CDR2 FQNEAQ (reference sequence). CDR3: CASSPDRHYGYTF. DNA for the CDR3: TGTGCCAGCAGCCCGGACAGGCACTATGGCTACACCTTC.